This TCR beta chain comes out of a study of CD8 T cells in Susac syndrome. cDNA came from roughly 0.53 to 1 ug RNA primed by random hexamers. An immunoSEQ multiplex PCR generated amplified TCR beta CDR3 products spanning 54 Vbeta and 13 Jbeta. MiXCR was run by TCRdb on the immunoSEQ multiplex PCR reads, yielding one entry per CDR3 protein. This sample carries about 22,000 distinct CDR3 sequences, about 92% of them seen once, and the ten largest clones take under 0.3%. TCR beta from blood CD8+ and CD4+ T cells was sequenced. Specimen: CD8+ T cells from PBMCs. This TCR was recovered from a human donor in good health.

The CDR3 DNA sequence: TGTGCCAGCAGCCAAAGCACAGATACGCAGTATTTT. Its protein product is CASSQSTDTQYF. V is TRBV7-2 and J is TRBJ2-3; D is unclear. Germline values: CDR1 SGHTA, CDR2 FQGNSA. The ends were cut back, 5 bases at V and 0 bases at J, with 3 bases in the middle. The CDR3 covers 12 residues.